The T cell receptor beta chain under discussion was sequenced for a study of blood T cell repertoires in COVID-19. The CDR3 runs to 15 residues. Germline CDR1 is LGHNA and CDR2 is YSLEER. V dropped 0 bases and J dropped 4; count of bases not matched to a gene: 5. Using immunoSEQ multiplex PCR, the repertoire was profiled, and TCRdb retains in-frame clones only, with some absent. The sample carries 300,000 to 400,000 clones, more than 90% recorded once. The specimen was PBMCs or T cells enriched from blood (not recorded which). The rearrangement joins TRBV4-3 to TRBJ2-7, with TRBD2 identical over 8 bases. This clonotype was obtained from a woman in her 30s who had been exposed to COVID-19. This CDR3 reads CASSQDTRGGYEQYF. The CDR3 nucleotides read TGCGCCAGCAGCCAAGACACCCGGGGGGGGTACGAGCAGTACTTC.